These T cell receptor beta chains were read from a single sample in a study of cytomegalovirus exposure and HLA in healthy donors. Some clones are missing from TCRdb's copy, which holds only in-frame ones; the method was immunoSEQ multiplex PCR. This repertoire shows some 68,000 clones, 95% to 97% found once; its top ten account for about 2.4%. The sequenced sample consisted of PBMCs. These receptors originate from a man between 18 and 29 years old in good health and CMV-seronegative. CDR3s leave out the opening cysteine and the closing phenylalanine or tryptophan. Each record gives: CDR3 protein, clone size, V gene. Size is omitted from some rows. Given values are once, few, many or a class for expanded clones.

cdr3_aa: ASSLYGKLAEAF
clone_size: .
v_call: TRBV27

cdr3_aa: ASSKGEGPAGNTIY
clone_size: .
v_call: TRBV7-8

cdr3_aa: ASNAGIADTEAF
clone_size: .
v_call: TRBV19

cdr3_aa: ASSGGLGQGINEQF
clone_size: .
v_call: TRBV6-1

cdr3_aa: ASSRTGRGGDGYT
clone_size: .
v_call: TRBV6-5

cdr3_aa: ASSPRGAGGYNEQF
clone_size: .
v_call: TRBV11-3

cdr3_aa: ASSLLGTGKNIQY
clone_size: .
v_call: TRBV27

cdr3_aa: ASRQGVADTQY
clone_size: .
v_call: TRBV7-9

cdr3_aa: ASSYGGQSNQPQH
clone_size: .
v_call: TRBV6-6

cdr3_aa: ASSYSGDWYGYT
clone_size: .
v_call: TRBV6-6

cdr3_aa: ATKRTVFSTDTQY
clone_size: .
v_call: TRBV6-1

cdr3_aa: ASSFRGSQPQH
clone_size: .
v_call: TRBV27

cdr3_aa: ASTIRDRVYEQY
clone_size: .
v_call: TRBV28

cdr3_aa: ASSIRLTGLSTEAF
clone_size: .
v_call: TRBV11-2

cdr3_aa: ASSGQGIVAGELF
clone_size: .
v_call: TRBV6-1

cdr3_aa: ASNSGTANSPLH
clone_size: .
v_call: TRBV7-2

cdr3_aa: ASSLGTEYEQY
clone_size: .
v_call: TRBV7-2

cdr3_aa: ASSIVRENSPLH
clone_size: .
v_call: TRBV28

cdr3_aa: ASSRGAGYNEQF
clone_size: .
v_call: TRBV11-3

cdr3_aa: ASSLYRGMAQETQY
clone_size: .
v_call: TRBV5-6

cdr3_aa: ASSASRLAVNTGELF
clone_size: .
v_call: TRBV9

cdr3_aa: ASTGGSTEAF
clone_size: .
v_call: TRBV6-1

cdr3_aa: ASSGGGAQDEQY
clone_size: .
v_call: TRBV2

cdr3_aa: ASSYTSGRGVYEQY
clone_size: .
v_call: TRBV5-1

cdr3_aa: ASSPGQNTGELF
clone_size: .
v_call: TRBV5-4

cdr3_aa: ASSDSSGTYNEQF
clone_size: .
v_call: TRBV4-2

cdr3_aa: SVGDSSNTGELF
clone_size: .
v_call: TRBV29-1

cdr3_aa: ASSPNYDREETQY
clone_size: once
v_call: TRBV4-1

cdr3_aa: ATSRGGTGGNYGYT
clone_size: .
v_call: TRBV15

cdr3_aa: ASSLNGDYGYT
clone_size: once
v_call: TRBV11-3

cdr3_aa: ASRHDRGSSTGELF
clone_size: once
v_call: TRBV2

cdr3_aa: AWRSKGGKTEAF
clone_size: .
v_call: TRBV30

cdr3_aa: ASSLVASGAGELF
clone_size: .
v_call: TRBV5-1

cdr3_aa: SARDSPEAF
clone_size: .
v_call: TRBV20-1

cdr3_aa: ASSQVTGRPYEQY
clone_size: .
v_call: TRBV14

cdr3_aa: ASRVVGSGANVLT
clone_size: .
v_call: TRBV19

cdr3_aa: ASSAPGQVYEQY
clone_size: medium-sized
v_call: TRBV11-2

cdr3_aa: ASSLLADTGELF
clone_size: .
v_call: TRBV11-3

cdr3_aa: ASSIGVGAGQPQH
clone_size: .
v_call: TRBV19

cdr3_aa: ASSLRILVQTSGRVYEQY
clone_size: .
v_call: TRBV28

cdr3_aa: SVENFAGLPQETQY
clone_size: .
v_call: TRBV29-1

cdr3_aa: ASMISNEAF
clone_size: .
v_call: TRBV2

cdr3_aa: ASNALGQQHQPQH
clone_size: .
v_call: TRBV19

cdr3_aa: ASSPPGTNEKLF
clone_size: .
v_call: TRBV6-5

cdr3_aa: ASSEQGGYYGYT
clone_size: once
v_call: TRBV2

cdr3_aa: ASTPAGGPYNEQF
clone_size: .
v_call: TRBV6-1

cdr3_aa: ASTALTGDTEAF
clone_size: .
v_call: TRBV7-9

cdr3_aa: AILTPNTEAF
clone_size: .
v_call: TRBV6-1

cdr3_aa: ASSLGGLGAYEQY
clone_size: .
v_call: TRBV5-4

cdr3_aa: ASSPPGLAGNEQF
clone_size: .
v_call: TRBV7-9

cdr3_aa: ASSLTGLSTEAF
clone_size: .
v_call: TRBV7-2

cdr3_aa: ASSIAGDEQF
clone_size: .
v_call: TRBV19

cdr3_aa: ASSFGQGENGYT
clone_size: few
v_call: TRBV28